One sample yielded the 9 T cell receptor beta chains listed below, sequenced in a study of blood T cell repertoires in COVID-19. Clones were sequenced by immunoSEQ multiplex PCR, and TCRdb holds only the in-frame ones, with some missing. Seen here are tens of thousands of clones, around 80% observed once, and the top ten hold around a fifth. Material for sequencing was peripheral blood. The receptors derive from a human donor in a cohort sampled during active COVID-19.

V and J are TRBV4-2 and TRBJ2-5; D call uncertain. This CDR3 spans 18 amino acids. Trimming took off 2 bases at V and 1 base at J, with 20 bases between the two ends. CDR1 is LGHNA, CDR2 YNFKEQ, per germline. DNA for the CDR3: TGTGCCAGCAGCCAATTGGAGCAGACTGGAAAAATCCAAGAGACCCAGTACTTC. Protein: CASSQLEQTGKIQETQYF.

This clone was found a few times. The rearrangement uses TRBV5-1 and TRBJ1-6; no definite D call. V was shortened by 0 bases and J by 10 bases, with 14 bases between the two germline ends. Per germline, CDR1 SGHRS and CDR2 YFSETQ. This CDR3 region has 15 residues. The CDR3 DNA is TGCGCCAGCAGCTTGGGGCAGATCGGAGAGTCACCCCTCCACTTT. Encoded protein: CASSLGQIGESPLHF.

The genes are TRBV12-5 and TRBJ2-4; TRBD1 aligns across 11 bases. The CDR3 is 18 residues long. With V trimmed by 5 bases and J by 5 bases, 14 bases remained unmatched. Germline-derived CDR1 and CDR2 are LGHNT and FRNRAP. For the CDR3, the DNA is TGTGCTAGTGGTCTCGGGACAGGGGGAACTTCTGGCCAAAACATTCAGTACTTC. It yields the protein CASGLGTGGTSGQNIQYF.

The chain has TRBV6-6 and TRBJ1-3; no clear D. V was clipped by 5 bases and J by 0 bases, with 8 bases between them. Germline lookup yields CDR1 MNHNY and CDR2 SVGAGI (reference sequence). The CDR3 has 14 residues. CDR3 DNA sequence: TGTGCCAGCAGTCTTCATAGCTCTGGAAACACCATATATTTT. It yields the protein CASSLHSSGNTIYF.

The chain links TRBV7-2 to TRBJ2-1, with 8 bases that match TRBD2. Germline V gene lookup returns CDR1 SGHTA and CDR2 FQGNSA. J lost 4 bases, V lost 1 base, and 6 bases had no gene match. The CDR3 is 16 residues long. CDR3 sequence: CASSLDSGGPYNEQFF. In DNA form, the CDR3 reads TGTGCCAGCAGCTTAGATTCGGGGGGGCCGTACAATGAGCAGTTCTTC.

As DNA, the CDR3 is TGTGCCAGCAGCCAAGCGGGGGGAACCTACAATGAGCAGTTCTTC. It encodes CASSQAGGTYNEQFF. The chain is built from TRBV7-2 and TRBJ2-1, with 9 bases identical to TRBD2. J gave up 2 bases and V 5 bases, and 4 bases lay outside the gene matches. CDR1 and CDR2 (germline): SGHTA, FQGNSA. CDR3 length equals 15 residues.

The gene calls are TRBV7-2 and TRBJ2-7; 7 positions match TRBD1. Germline V gene lookup returns CDR1 SGHTA and CDR2 FQGNSA. V trimming: 2 bases; J trimming: 5 bases; junction bases outside the gene matches: 3. The CDR3 totals 13 residues. This CDR3 is CASSLTGANEQYF. CDR3 nucleotide sequence: TGTGCCAGCAGCTTAACAGGGGCCAACGAGCAGTACTTC.

The genes are TRBV27 and TRBJ1-6; D remains ambiguous. There are 16 residues in the CDR3. V lost 5 bases and J 4 bases, leaving 15 bases between the germline ends. Germline V CDR1 and CDR2: MNHEY, SMNVEV (reference sequence). CDR3 sequence: CASSKNTDGYNSPLHF. For the CDR3, the DNA is TGTGCCAGCAGTAAAAACACCGACGGGTATAATTCACCCCTCCACTTT.

This chain joins TRBV30 and TRBJ2-3; 7 positions agree with TRBD2. V was clipped by 7 bases and J by 1 base; unmatched bases: 8. The CDR3 extends over 14 amino acids. CDR1 and CDR2 from the germline V gene are GTSNPN and SVGIG (reference sequence). CDR3 DNA: TGTGCCTCCGCCCCGGCGGGGGGCACAGATACGCAGTATTTT. Protein product: CASAPAGGTDTQYF.